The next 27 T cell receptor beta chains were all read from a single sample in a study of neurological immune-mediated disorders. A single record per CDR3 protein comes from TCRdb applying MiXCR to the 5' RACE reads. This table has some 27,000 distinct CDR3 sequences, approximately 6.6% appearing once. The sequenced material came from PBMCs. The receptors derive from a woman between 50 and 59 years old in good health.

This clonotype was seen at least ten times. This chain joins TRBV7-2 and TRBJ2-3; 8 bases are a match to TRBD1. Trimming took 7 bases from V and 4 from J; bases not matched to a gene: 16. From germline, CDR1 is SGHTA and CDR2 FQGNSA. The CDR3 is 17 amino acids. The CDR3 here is CASTKLGGTGLADTQYF. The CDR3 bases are TGTGCCAGCACCAAACTGGGCGGGACAGGCCTCGCAGATACGCAGTATTTT.

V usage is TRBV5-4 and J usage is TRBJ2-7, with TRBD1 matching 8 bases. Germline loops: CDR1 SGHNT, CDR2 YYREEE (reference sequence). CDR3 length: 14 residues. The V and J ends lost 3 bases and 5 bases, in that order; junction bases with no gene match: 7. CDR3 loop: CASSSPGQANEQYF. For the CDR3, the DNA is TGTGCCAGCAGCTCCCCGGGACAGGCGAACGAGCAGTACTTC.

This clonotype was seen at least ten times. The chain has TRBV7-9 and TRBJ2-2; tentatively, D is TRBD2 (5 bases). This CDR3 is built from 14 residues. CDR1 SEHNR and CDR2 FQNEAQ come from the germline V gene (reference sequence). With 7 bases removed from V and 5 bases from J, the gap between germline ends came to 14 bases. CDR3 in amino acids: CASTDTRFTGELFF. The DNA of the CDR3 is TGTGCCAGCACCGATACTAGATTTACCGGGGAGCTGTTTTTT.

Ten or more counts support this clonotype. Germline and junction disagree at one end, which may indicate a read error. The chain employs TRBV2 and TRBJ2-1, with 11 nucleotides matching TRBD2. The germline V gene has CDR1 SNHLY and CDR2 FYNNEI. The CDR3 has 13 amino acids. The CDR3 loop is CASSEGRGLAVLF. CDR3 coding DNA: TGTGCCAGCAGTGAAGGGCGGGGACTAGCGGTACTCTTC.

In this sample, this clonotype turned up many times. The CDR3 DNA is TGTGCCAGTAGCTTTACGGGGACTGAAGCTTTCTTT. Encoded protein: CASSFTGTEAFF. V is TRBV19 and J is TRBJ1-1, with unresolved D. The germline gives CDR1 LNHDA, CDR2 SQIVND (reference sequence). Between the trimmed V and J ends, which lost 6 bases and 5 bases, there was a span of 10 bases. CDR3 length equals 12 residues. The variable domain in full, completed from reference TRBV19 and TRBJ1-1, reads DGGITQSPKYLFRKEGQNVTLSCEQNLNHDAMYWYRQDPGQGLRLIYYSQIVNDFQKGDIAEGYSVSREKKESFPLTVTSAQKNPTAFYLCASSFTGTEAFFGQGTRLTVV.

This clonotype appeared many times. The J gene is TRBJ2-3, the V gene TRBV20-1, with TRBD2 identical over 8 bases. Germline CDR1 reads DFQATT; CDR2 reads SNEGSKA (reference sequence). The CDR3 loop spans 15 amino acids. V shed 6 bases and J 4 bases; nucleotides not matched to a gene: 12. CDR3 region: CSARKTSGGSDTQYF. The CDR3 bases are TGCAGTGCGAGAAAGACCAGCGGGGGTTCAGATACGCAGTATTTT.

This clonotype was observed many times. The CDR3 coding sequence is TGTGCCAGCAGTTTATCTAGGGTGGACACTGAAGCTTTCTTT. Protein: CASSLSRVDTEAFF. The genes are TRBV27 and TRBJ1-1; D remains unclear. CDR3 length: 14 amino acids. CDR1 is MNHEY and CDR2 is SMNVEV in the germline V gene (reference sequence). The V end lost 0 bases, the J end lost 3 bases, and 8 bases lay between the germline ends.

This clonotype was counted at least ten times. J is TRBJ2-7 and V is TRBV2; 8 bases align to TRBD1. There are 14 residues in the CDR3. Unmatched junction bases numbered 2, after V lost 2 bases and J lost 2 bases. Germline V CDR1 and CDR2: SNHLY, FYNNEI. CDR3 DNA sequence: TGTGCCAGCAGTGAATGGGGACAGGCCTACGAGCAGTACTTC. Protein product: CASSEWGQAYEQYF.

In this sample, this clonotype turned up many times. The CDR3, as DNA: TGCAGTGCTAAGCCAAGCGGCGAGTTTAGCACCGGGGAGCTGTTTTTT. As protein: CSAKPSGEFSTGELFF. V gene TRBV20-1 combines with J gene TRBJ2-2; maybe TRBD2 (5 bases). The CDR3 is 16 residues long. V was trimmed by 4 bases and J by 4 bases, leaving 19 bases between them. Germline V gene lookup returns CDR1 DFQATT and CDR2 SNEGSKA (reference sequence).

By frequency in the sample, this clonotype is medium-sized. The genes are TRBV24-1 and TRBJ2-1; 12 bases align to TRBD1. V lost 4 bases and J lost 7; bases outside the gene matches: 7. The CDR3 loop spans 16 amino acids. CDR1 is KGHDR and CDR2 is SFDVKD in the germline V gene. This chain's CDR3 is CATSEFGTGGGNEQFF. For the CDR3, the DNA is TGTGCCACCAGTGAATTCGGGACAGGGGGCGGGAATGAGCAGTTCTTC.

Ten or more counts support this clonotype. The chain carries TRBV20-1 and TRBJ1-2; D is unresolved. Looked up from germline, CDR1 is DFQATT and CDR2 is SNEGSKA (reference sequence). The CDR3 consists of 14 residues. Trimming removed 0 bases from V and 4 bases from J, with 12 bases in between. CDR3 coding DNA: TGCAGTGCTAGAGAAAAAGGTCTGGCCTATGGCTACACCTTC. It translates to CSAREKGLAYGYTF.

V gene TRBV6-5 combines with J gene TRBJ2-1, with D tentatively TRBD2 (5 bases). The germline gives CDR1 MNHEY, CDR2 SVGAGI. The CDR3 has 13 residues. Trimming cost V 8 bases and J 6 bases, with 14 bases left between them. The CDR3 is CASAWLAGNEQFF. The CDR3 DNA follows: TGTGCCAGCGCCTGGCTAGCAGGCAATGAGCAGTTCTTC.

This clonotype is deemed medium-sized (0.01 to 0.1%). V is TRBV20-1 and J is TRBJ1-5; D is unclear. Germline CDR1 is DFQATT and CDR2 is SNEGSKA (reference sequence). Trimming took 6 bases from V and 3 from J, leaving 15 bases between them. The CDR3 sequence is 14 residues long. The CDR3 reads CSAQGQNNNQPQHF. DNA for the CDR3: TGCAGTGCCCAAGGTCAGAATAACAATCAGCCCCAGCATTTT.

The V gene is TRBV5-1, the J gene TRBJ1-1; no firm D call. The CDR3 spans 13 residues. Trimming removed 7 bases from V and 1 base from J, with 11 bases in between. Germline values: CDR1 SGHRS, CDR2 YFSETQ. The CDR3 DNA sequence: TGCGCCAGCGCGCCGGCGGAGAACACTGAAGCTTTCTTT. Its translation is CASAPAENTEAFF.

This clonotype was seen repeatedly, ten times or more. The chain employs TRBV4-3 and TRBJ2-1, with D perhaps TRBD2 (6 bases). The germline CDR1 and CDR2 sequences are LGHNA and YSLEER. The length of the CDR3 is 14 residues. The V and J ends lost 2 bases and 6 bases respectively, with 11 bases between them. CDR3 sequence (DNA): TGCGCCAGCAGCCAATCGGGAGTGATCAATGAGCAGTTCTTC. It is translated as CASSQSGVINEQFF.

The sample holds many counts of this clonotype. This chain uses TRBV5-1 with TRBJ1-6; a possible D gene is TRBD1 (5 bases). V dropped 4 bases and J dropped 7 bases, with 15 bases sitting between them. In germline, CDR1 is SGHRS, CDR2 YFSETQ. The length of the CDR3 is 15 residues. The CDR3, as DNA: TGCGCCAGCAGCACCGGGGGGAATGTCAATTCACCCCTCCACTTT. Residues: CASSTGGNVNSPLHF.

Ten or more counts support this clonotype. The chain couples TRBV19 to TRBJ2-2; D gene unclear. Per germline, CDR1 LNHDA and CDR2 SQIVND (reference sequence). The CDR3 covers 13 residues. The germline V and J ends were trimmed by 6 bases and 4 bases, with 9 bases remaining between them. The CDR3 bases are TGTGCCAGTAGCCAAAGGCGCACCGGGGAGCTGTTTTTT. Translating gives CASSQRRTGELFF.

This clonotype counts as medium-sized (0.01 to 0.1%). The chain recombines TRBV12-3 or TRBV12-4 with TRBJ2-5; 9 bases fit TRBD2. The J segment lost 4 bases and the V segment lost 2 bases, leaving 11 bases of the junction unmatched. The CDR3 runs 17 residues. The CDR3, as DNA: TGTGCCAGCAGTTTATGGCTAGCGGGATCGGTTACAGAGACCCAGTACTTC. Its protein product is CASSLWLAGSVTETQYF.

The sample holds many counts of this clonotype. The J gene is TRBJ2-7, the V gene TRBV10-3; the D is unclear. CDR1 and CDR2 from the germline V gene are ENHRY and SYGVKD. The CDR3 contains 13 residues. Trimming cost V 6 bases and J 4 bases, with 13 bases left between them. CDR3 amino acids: CAIRGAGPYEQYF. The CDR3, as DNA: TGTGCCATCAGGGGTGCCGGACCATACGAGCAGTACTTC.

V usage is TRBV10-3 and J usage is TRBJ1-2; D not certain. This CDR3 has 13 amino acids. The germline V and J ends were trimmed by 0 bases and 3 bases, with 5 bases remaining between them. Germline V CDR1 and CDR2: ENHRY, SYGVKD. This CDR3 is CAISESGDYGYTF. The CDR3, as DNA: TGTGCCATCAGTGAGTCGGGAGACTATGGCTACACCTTC.

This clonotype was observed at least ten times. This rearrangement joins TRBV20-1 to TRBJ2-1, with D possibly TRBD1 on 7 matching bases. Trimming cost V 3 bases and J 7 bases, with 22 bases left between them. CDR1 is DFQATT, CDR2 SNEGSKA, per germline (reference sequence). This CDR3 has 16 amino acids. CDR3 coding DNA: TGCAGTGCTAGGGGGCCCGTGGAACAGGGGAGGAATGAGCAGTTCTTC. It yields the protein CSARGPVEQGRNEQFF.

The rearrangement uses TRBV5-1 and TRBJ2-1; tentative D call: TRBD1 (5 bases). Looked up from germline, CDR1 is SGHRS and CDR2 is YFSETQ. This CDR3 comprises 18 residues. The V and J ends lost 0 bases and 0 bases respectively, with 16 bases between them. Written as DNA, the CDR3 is TGCGCCAGCAGCTTGGAGGGTGGGGCTCTGGGCTCCTACAATGAGCAGTTCTTC. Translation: CASSLEGGALGSYNEQFF.

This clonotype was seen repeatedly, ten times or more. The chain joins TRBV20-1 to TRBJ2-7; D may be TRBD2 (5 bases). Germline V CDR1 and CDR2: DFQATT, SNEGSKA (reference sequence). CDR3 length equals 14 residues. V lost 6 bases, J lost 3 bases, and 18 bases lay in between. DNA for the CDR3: TGCAGTGCCCCACCCGAGGGTAACAGCTACGAGCAGTACTTC. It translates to CSAPPEGNSYEQYF.

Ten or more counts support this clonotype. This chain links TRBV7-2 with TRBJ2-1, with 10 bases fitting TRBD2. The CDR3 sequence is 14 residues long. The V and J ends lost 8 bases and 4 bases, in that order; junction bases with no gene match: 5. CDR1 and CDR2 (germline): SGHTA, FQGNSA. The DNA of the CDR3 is TGTGCCAGCGTCCCGGGACTAGCGTACAATGAGCAGTTCTTC. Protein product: CASVPGLAYNEQFF.

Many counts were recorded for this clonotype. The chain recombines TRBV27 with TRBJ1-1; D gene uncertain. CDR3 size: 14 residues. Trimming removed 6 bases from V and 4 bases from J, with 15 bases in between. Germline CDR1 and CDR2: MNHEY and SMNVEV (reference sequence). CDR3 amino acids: CASSLMRASTEAFF. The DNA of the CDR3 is TGTGCCAGCAGCCTTATGAGGGCCTCCACTGAAGCTTTCTTT.

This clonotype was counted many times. CDR3 sequence (DNA): TGCGCCAGCAGCACTATGGGGAGTGAAAAACTGTTTTTT. It codes for CASSTMGSEKLFF. This rearrangement joins TRBV5-1 to TRBJ1-4, with unresolved D. Germline loops: CDR1 SGHRS, CDR2 YFSETQ. The CDR3 spans 13 residues. Trimming took off 4 bases at V and 7 bases at J, with 11 bases between the two ends.

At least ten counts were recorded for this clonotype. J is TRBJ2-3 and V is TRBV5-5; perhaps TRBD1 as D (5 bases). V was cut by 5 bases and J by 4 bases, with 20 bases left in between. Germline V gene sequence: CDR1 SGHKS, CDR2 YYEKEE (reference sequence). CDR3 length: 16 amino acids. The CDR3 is CASSTPAGIGADTQYF. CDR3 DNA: TGTGCCAGCAGTACGCCAGCAGGGATAGGGGCAGATACGCAGTATTTT. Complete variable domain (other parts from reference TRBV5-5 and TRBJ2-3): DAGVTQSPTHLIKTRGQQVTLRCSPISGHKSVSWYQQVLGQGPQFIFQYYEKEERGRGNFPDRFSARQFPNYSSELNVNALLLGDSALYLCASSTPAGIGADTQYFGPGTRLTVL.